This TCR beta chain derives from a study of response to subunit inactivated influenza vaccine. General study findings and limits: The authors suggested that every seasonal influenza vaccination recruits few new T cells.

Each CDR3 protein gets one entry after TCRdb re-called the RT-PCR reads with MiXCR. The sample includes about 500,000 distinct CDR3 sequences, about 15% seen only once; the top ten take over 2.5%. CDR3 length: 15 residues. V shed 4 bases and J shed 4 bases, with 16 bases lying between them. CDR1 and CDR2 (germline): GTSNPN, SVGIG (reference sequence). About this clonotype itself: Its antigen is unknown.

The receptor comes from a man aged 50 to 75 who received an inactivated influenza vaccine. Sequences were derived from CD4+ T cells sorted from PBMCs, sampled roughly 24 months after vaccination. This chain joins TRBV30 and TRBJ2-2; D gene unclear. The CDR3 coding sequence is TGTGCCTGGACGGTCGGAGCCAAACTCACCGGGGAGCTGTTTTTT. It codes for CAWTVGAKLTGELFF.